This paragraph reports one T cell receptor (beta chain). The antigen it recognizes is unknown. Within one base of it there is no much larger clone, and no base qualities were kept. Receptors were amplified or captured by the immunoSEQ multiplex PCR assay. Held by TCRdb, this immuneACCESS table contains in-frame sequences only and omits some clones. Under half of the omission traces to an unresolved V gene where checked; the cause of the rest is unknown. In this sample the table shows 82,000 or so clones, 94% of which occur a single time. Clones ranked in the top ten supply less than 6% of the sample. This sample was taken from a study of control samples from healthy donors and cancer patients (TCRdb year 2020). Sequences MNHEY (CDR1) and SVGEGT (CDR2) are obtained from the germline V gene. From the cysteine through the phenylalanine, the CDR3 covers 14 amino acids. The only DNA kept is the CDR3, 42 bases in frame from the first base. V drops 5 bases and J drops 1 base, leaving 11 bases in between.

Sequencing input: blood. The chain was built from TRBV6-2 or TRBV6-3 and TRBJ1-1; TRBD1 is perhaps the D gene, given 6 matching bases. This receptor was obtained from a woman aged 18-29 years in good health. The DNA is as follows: TGTGCCAGCAGTCCGCGGGGGGCGAACACTGAAGCTTTCTTT. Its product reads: CASSPRGANTEAFF.